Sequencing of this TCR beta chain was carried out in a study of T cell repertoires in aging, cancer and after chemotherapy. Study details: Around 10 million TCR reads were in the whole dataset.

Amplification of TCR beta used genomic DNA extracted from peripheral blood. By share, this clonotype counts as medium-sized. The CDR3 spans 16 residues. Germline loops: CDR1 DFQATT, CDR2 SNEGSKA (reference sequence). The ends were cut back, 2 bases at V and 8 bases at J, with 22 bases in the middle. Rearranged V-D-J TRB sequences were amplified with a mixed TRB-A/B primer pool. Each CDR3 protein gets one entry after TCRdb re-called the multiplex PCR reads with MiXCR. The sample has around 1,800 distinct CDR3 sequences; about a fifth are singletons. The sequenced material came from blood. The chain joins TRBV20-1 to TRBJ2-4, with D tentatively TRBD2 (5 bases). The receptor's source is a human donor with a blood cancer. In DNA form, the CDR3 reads TGCAGTGCTAGAACTCCCAGCCAGCTGGCGGGTTACATTCAGTACTTC. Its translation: CSARTPSQLAGYIQYF.